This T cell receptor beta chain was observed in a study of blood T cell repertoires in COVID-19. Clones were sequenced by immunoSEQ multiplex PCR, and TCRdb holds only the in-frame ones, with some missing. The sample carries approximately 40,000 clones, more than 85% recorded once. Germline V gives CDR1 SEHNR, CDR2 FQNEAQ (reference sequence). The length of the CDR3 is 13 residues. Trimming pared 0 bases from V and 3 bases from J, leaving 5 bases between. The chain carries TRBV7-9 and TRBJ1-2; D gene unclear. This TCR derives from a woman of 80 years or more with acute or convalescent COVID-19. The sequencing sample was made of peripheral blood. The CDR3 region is CASSLAFDYGYTF. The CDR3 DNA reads TGTGCCAGCAGCTTAGCTTTCGACTATGGCTACACCTTC.